This T cell receptor beta chain was documented in a study of cytomegalovirus exposure and HLA in healthy donors. The wider study: About 83 million unique TCRs from HLA-typed donors made up an early data release.

The study, taken as a whole, reports: Published work reported that the classifier diagnosed cytomegalovirus status with high specificity and sensitivity. CMV serostatus was the sole immune exposure data available. Prediction of most subjects' HLA-A and HLA-B alleles by TCR beta sequences was reportedly accurate.

Details on this clone: Its specificity is not known.

The V gene end was trimmed by 3 bases and the J gene end by 7 bases; junction bases not matched to a gene: 8. Germline V lookup: CDR1 MNHEY, CDR2 SMNVEV (reference sequence). The CDR3 spans 16 residues. With 60 Vbeta and 13 Jbeta primers, the PCR was carried out. Generated by immunoSEQ multiplex PCR, the TCRdb table keeps only in-frame clones and is missing some. Of about 130,000 clones in the sample, 81% were seen once. The sample consisted of PBMCs. The TCR was taken from a man between 18 and 35 years old in good health and CMV-seronegative. The chain combines TRBV27 with TRBJ1-6; 8 bases line up with TRBD1. In DNA, the CDR3 is TGTGCCAGCAGTTTGGGTCCGGACAGGGTGAATTCACCCCTCCACTTT. Encoded protein: CASSLGPDRVNSPLHF.